The present TCR beta chain was sequenced within a study of ipilimumab plus nivolumab after autologous stem cell transplantation. Study-wide results and limits: Authors suggest TCR repertoire, Treg phenotype and gut microbiota support further study.

This clone was detected many times. Its antigen is not known. Assay: immunoSEQ multiplex PCR; the TCRdb copy retains only in-frame clones and omits some. Here the sample spans 17,000 or so clones, approximately 71% being singletons. The CDR3 spans 14 residues. The V end lost 1 base, the J end lost 2 bases, and 8 bases lay between the germline ends. Germline loops: CDR1 SEHNR, CDR2 FQNEAQ (reference sequence). This sample comprised PBMCs, obtained in a trial of ipilimumab plus nivolumab as post-transplant consolidation. This sequence joins TRBV7-9 and TRBJ1-2; no clear D gene. The TCR was taken from a male donor with diffuse large B-cell lymphoma. Here the CDR3 DNA reads TGTGCCAGCAGCTTAGAATCCGGGAACTATGGCTACACCTTC. Translating gives CASSLESGNYGYTF.